Listed below are T cell receptor beta chains from one sample, sequenced in a study of cytomegalovirus exposure and HLA in healthy donors. Sequencing was performed with immunoSEQ multiplex PCR; in TCRdb, only in-frame clones are kept and a portion is missing. The sample includes approximately 90,000 clones, about 96% of them seen just once. The sequencing input was PBMCs. These receptors originate from a man aged 18-30 years in good health and CMV-seronegative. The CDR3 runs from the conserved cysteine through the conserved F or W. The D gene is left open where the match is weak. Some rows have no size entry. The others give once, few or many, or a class for an expanded clone.

TRBV6-1	once	TRBJ2-1	TRBD1	CASLRTGISNEQFF	TGTGCCAGCCTTAGGACAGGGATTTCCAATGAGCAGTTCTTC
TRBV27	-	TRBJ1-5	-	CASSLSRISSNQPQHF	TGTGCCAGCAGTTTATCGAGGATCAGCAGCAATCAGCCCCAGCATTTT
TRBV19	-	TRBJ2-7	TRBD2	CASSNPGLAGEQYF	TGTGCCAGTAGTAACCCGGGACTAGCGGGAGAGCAGTACTTC
TRBV6-6	-	TRBJ1-5	-	CASSFPQGPGNQPQHF	TGTGCCAGCAGTTTTCCCCAGGGGCCGGGCAATCAGCCCCAGCATTTT
TRBV13	once	TRBJ2-2	TRBD2	CASSPLSRLAGENTGELFF	TGTGCCAGCAGCCCCCTAAGCCGACTAGCGGGGGAGAACACCGGGGAGCTGTTTTTT
TRBV30	-	TRBJ2-1	TRBD2	CAVLAGSTLGQFF	TGTGCCGTGCTAGCGGGATCTACCCTGGGGCAGTTCTTC
TRBV27	-	TRBJ2-7	TRBD2	CASSFSRKPGGYEFEQYF	TGTGCCAGCAGTTTCTCTCGGAAGCCGGGAGGGTATGAATTCGAGCAGTACTTC
TRBV18	-	TRBJ1-1	TRBD1	CASSPPGTGFTEAFF	TGTGCCAGCTCACCCCCCGGGACAGGGTTCACTGAAGCTTTCTTT
TRBV27	once	TRBJ1-4	-	CASSRGRGMSNEKLFF	TGTGCCAGCAGTCGCGGGAGGGGGATGTCTAATGAAAAACTGTTTTTT
TRBV18	-	TRBJ1-5	TRBD1	CASSGQGSDQPQHF	TGTGCCAGCTCAGGACAGGGGAGCGATCAGCCCCAGCATTTT
TRBV7-6	-	TRBJ2-7	-	CASSFRDWYYEQYF	TGTGCCAGCAGCTTCCGGGACTGGTACTACGAGCAGTACTTC
TRBV28	-	TRBJ2-7	TRBD2	CASSSPGLPYEQYF	TGTGCCAGCAGCAGTCCGGGACTACCCTACGAGCAGTACTTC
TRBV27	-	TRBJ2-1	-	CASHSPARGYDEQFF	TGTGCCAGTCATTCGCCAGCCCGAGGGTACGATGAGCAGTTCTTC
TRBV29-1	-	TRBJ2-2	-	CSVNLGELFF	TGCAGCGTAAATCTCGGGGAGCTGTTTTTT
TRBV7-2	-	TRBJ1-1	-	CASSLDGTSGTEAFF	TGTGCCAGCAGCTTAGATGGGACATCTGGAACTGAAGCTTTCTTT
TRBV6-5	-	TRBJ1-1	TRBD1	CASSHTGTGLRRAFF	TGTGCCAGCAGTCATACCGGGACAGGGTTGAGGAGGGCTTTCTTT
TRBV18	-	TRBJ2-1	TRBD2	CASSPRLAGAIYNEQFF	TGTGCCAGCTCACCAAGGCTAGCGGGAGCAATCTACAATGAGCAGTTCTTC
TRBV29-1	-	TRBJ2-5	-	CSVPPQGFPETQYF	TGCAGCGTTCCCCCTCAGGGCTTTCCCGAGACCCAGTACTTC
TRBV9	-	TRBJ1-4	TRBD1	CASSVGGQGVTNEKLFF	TGTGCCAGCAGCGTAGGGGGACAGGGTGTAACTAATGAAAAACTGTTTTTT
TRBV27	-	TRBJ1-5	TRBD1	CASSLNRGVVHSQHF	TGTGCCAGCAGTCTAAACAGGGGGGTGGTCCATTCCCAGCATTTT
TRBV18	-	TRBJ1-1	TRBD1	CASSPYLGTGDYTEAFF	TGTGCCAGCTCACCCTATTTGGGGACAGGCGATTACACTGAAGCTTTCTTT
TRBV27	-	TRBJ2-5	-	CASSLTAGDNQETQYF	TGTGCCAGCAGTTTGACAGCGGGCGACAACCAAGAGACCCAGTACTTC
TRBV5-1	-	TRBJ1-4	-	CASSGTGMGNEKLFF	TGCGCCAGCAGCGGAACAGGGATGGGGAATGAAAAACTGTTTTTT
TRBV5-6	-	TRBJ2-3	TRBD2	CASSLALAGADTQYF	TGTGCCAGCAGCTTGGCACTAGCGGGAGCAGATACGCAGTATTTT
TRBV11-3	-	TRBJ2-1	TRBD2	CASSPPKTSGMYEQFF	TGTGCCAGCAGCCCACCAAAGACTAGCGGGATGTATGAGCAGTTCTTC
TRBV6-1	-	TRBJ2-7	TRBD2	CASSELAGSSYEQYF	TGTGCCAGCAGTGAACTAGCGGGGAGCTCCTACGAGCAGTACTTC
TRBV2	-	TRBJ2-7	TRBD2	CASSELSGGKQYF	TGTGCCAGCAGTGAACTTAGCGGGGGAAAGCAGTACTTC
TRBV7-9	-	TRBJ1-4	-	CASSRGGPATNEKLFF	TGTGCCAGCAGCCGCGGGGGGCCGGCAACTAATGAAAAACTGTTTTTT
TRBV27	once	TRBJ2-3	-	CASSSYGRRTDTQYF	TGTGCCAGCAGTTCGTACGGGAGACGTACAGATACGCAGTATTTT
TRBV5-1	-	TRBJ2-5	TRBD2	CASSGGLAGAETQYF	TGCGCCAGCAGCGGAGGACTAGCGGGAGCTGAGACCCAGTACTTC
TRBV18	-	TRBJ1-1	-	CASSPRGQNTEAFF	TGTGCCAGCTCACCCCGCGGACAGAACACTGAAGCTTTCTTT
TRBV5-1	-	TRBJ2-1	-	CASSPGSSYNEQFF	TGCGCCAGCAGCCCCGGGAGCTCCTACAATGAGCAGTTCTTC
TRBV11-3	-	TRBJ1-3	-	CASSSGGGNTIYF	TGTGCCAGCAGCTCGGGGGGCGGAAACACCATATATTTT
TRBV6-4	-	TRBJ2-1	TRBD2	CASSDSTQGLVGEQFF	TGTGCCAGCAGTGACTCCACCCAAGGACTAGTTGGGGAGCAGTTCTTC
TRBV7-9	-	TRBJ2-1	-	CASSSQRAESYNEQFF	TGTGCCAGCAGCTCCCAGCGAGCGGAGTCCTACAATGAGCAGTTCTTC
TRBV27	-	TRBJ2-2	TRBD2	CASSRSFVAGVYTGELFF	TGTGCCAGCAGCCGGTCGTTCGTAGCGGGAGTCTATACCGGGGAGCTGTTTTTT
TRBV11-3	-	TRBJ1-1	-	CASSTGVNTEAFF	TGTGCCAGCAGCACTGGTGTGAACACTGAAGCTTTCTTT
TRBV5-1	-	TRBJ2-1	TRBD1	CASSRTGVGSSYNEQFF	TGCGCCAGCAGTCGTACAGGGGTGGGAAGCTCCTACAATGAGCAGTTCTTC
TRBV7-9	-	TRBJ1-1	TRBD1	CASSLSGQGTEAFF	TGTGCCAGCAGCTTATCTGGACAGGGCACTGAAGCTTTCTTT
TRBV10-1	-	TRBJ2-1	TRBD1	CASSPAGTDSYNEQFF	TGCGCCAGCAGTCCTGCCGGGACAGACAGCTACAATGAGCAGTTCTTC
TRBV11-2	-	TRBJ2-1	TRBD2	CASTPGGLNSGRFYEQFF	TGTGCCAGCACCCCGGGGGGTTTGAACAGCGGGAGATTCTATGAGCAGTTCTTC
TRBV6-5	-	TRBJ2-1	TRBD2	CASSYSGLAIANEQFF	TGTGCCAGCAGTTACTCGGGACTAGCTATAGCCAATGAGCAGTTCTTC
TRBV6-5	-	TRBJ1-1	TRBD1	CASSSRQGGSAFF	TGTGCCAGCAGTTCAAGACAGGGGGGATCAGCTTTCTTT
TRBV27	-	TRBJ2-1	TRBD2	CASSFFPASGRENNEQFF	TGTGCCAGCAGTTTTTTCCCGGCTAGCGGGAGAGAGAACAATGAGCAGTTCTTC
TRBV14	-	TRBJ1-1	-	CASSQANEAFF	TGTGCCAGCAGCCAAGCAAATGAAGCTTTCTTT
TRBV11-3	-	TRBJ2-1	-	CASSLLSQGRYNEQFF	TGTGCCAGCAGCTTATTGTCGCAGGGGAGATACAATGAGCAGTTCTTC
TRBV10-1	-	TRBJ2-6	-	CASSQGRAGANVLTF	TGCGCCAGCAGTCAGGGGAGGGCCGGGGCCAACGTCCTGACTTTC
TRBV6-1	-	TRBJ2-3	TRBD2	CASRRAGVGDTQYF	TGTGCCAGCAGAAGAGCGGGAGTGGGAGATACGCAGTATTTT
TRBV9	-	TRBJ2-7	TRBD2	CASSVGAGDYEQYF	TGTGCCAGCAGCGTAGGGGCGGGGGACTACGAGCAGTACTTC
TRBV6-5	-	TRBJ1-1	TRBD1	CASSRSGTGRTEAFF	TGTGCCAGCAGTCGATCCGGGACAGGGAGGACTGAAGCTTTCTTT
TRBV7-8	-	TRBJ1-4	TRBD1	CASSLLGGNEKLFF	TGTGCCAGCAGCTTATTAGGGGGCAATGAAAAACTGTTTTTT
TRBV9	-	TRBJ2-3	-	CASSVGRDGTDTQYF	TGTGCCAGCAGCGTAGGGAGGGACGGCACAGATACGCAGTATTTT
TRBV5-6	once	TRBJ2-3	-	CASSLGLATDTQYF	TGTGCCAGCAGCCTCGGCCTAGCGACAGATACGCAGTATTTT
TRBV6-1	-	TRBJ2-3	TRBD1	CASSEGTGGLPDTQYF	TGTGCCAGCAGTGAGGGGACAGGGGGTCTCCCAGATACGCAGTATTTT
TRBV7-6	-	TRBJ2-3	-	CASSLMAGGDTQYF	TGTGCCAGCAGCTTAATGGCGGGTGGAGATACGCAGTATTTT